This T cell receptor beta chain was obtained from a study of response to subunit inactivated influenza vaccine (dated by TCRdb to the late 2010s). The study in broad terms: Deep quantitative T cell receptor repertoire profiling was used in the study to track responses to a trivalent subunit inactivated influenza vaccine.

Broader findings and caveats from the paper: The authors proposed that each seasonal influenza vaccination may bring in only a limited number of new T cells.

The CDR3, cysteine through phenylalanine, is 15 amino acids long. The DNA shown is the 45-base CDR3, in frame from base 1. From a lookup of the germline V gene (reference sequence), CDR1 and CDR2 are GTSNPN and SVGIG. Germline trimming amounts to 1 base on V and 0 bases on J, with 6 as the count of junction bases outside the gene matches. Library construction relied on RT-PCR. Sequenced on an Illumina HiSeq 2500. TCRdb ran its own pipeline on the public reads, namely fastp trimming at Q25 and MiXCR clone calling, and kept in-frame beta chains. Entries are consolidated by CDR3 protein sequence, retaining the most common genes and DNA. This sample gives more than 150,000 distinct CDR3 sequences in total; about 9% of them show up just once. In total, the top ten clones hold approximately 11% of the sample. There are a few counts of this clonotype. What this receptor recognizes is not known. Nothing much larger sits one base from this clone, and base qualities are not available.

This TCR was recovered from a man aged 50 to 59 who received an inactivated influenza vaccine. Donor details come from another sample of the same person, matched by shared clones. The receptor chain draws on TRBV30 and TRBJ2-7, and 7 junction bases match TRBD1. The sequences come from non-naive T cells sorted from PBMCs, collected on the day of vaccination. The cell subset or site tag for this specimen amounts to: memory T cell fraction. The DNA sequence is TGTGCCTGGAGTGGGGGACAGTCAAGCTCCTACGAGCAGTACTTC. Its protein is CAWSGGQSSSYEQYF.